Listed here is a single TCR beta chain. The antigen is undetermined. Possible read error: a much larger clone is one base away. The final CDR3 position lacks the conserved phenylalanine or tryptophan, pointing to a likely read error. The data belong to a study of early T cells in non-severe SARS-CoV-2 infection. The study's findings and limits: Reliance on VDJdb matching favored anti-spike CD8 responses; private and CD4 specificities were missed.

The CDR3 is 13 amino acids. The J segment lost 7 bases and the V segment lost 9 bases, leaving 7 bases of the junction unmatched. TCRdb re-called the 5' RACE reads through MiXCR, storing one row per CDR3 protein. The table lists around 47,000 distinct CDR3 sequences, 9.5% to 13% of them singletons. Sequences were obtained from whole blood. The origin of this receptor is an adult who was a healthcare worker with PCR-confirmed SARS-CoV-2 infection or an uninfected control (not recorded which). The chain couples TRBV12-3 or TRBV12-4 to TRBJ1-4; 8 bases agree with TRBD1. The DNA of the CDR3 is TGTGCCAGTAGACAGGGGAGATTTGAAAAACTGTTTTCT. Translated, it gives CASRQGRFEKLFS.